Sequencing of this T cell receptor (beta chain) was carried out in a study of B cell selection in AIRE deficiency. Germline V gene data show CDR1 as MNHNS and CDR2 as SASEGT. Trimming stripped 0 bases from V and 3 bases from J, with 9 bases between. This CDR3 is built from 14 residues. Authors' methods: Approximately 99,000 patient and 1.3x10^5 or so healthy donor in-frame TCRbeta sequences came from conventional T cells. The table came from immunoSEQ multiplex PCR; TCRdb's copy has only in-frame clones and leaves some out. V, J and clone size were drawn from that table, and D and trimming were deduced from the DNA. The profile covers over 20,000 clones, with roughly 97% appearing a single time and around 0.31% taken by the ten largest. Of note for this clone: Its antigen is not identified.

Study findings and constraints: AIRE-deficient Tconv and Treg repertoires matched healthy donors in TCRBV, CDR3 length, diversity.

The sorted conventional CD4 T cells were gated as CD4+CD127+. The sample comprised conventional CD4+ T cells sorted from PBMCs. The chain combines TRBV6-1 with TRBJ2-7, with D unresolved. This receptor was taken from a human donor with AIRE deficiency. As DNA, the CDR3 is TGTGCCAGCAGTGAAGCGCTTATATTCTACGAGCAGTACTTC. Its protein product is CASSEALIFYEQYF.